What follows are 26 T cell receptor beta chains derived from one specimen sequenced in a study of cytomegalovirus exposure and HLA in healthy donors. PCR primers comprised 60 Vbeta and 13 Jbeta primers. Assay used: immunoSEQ multiplex PCR; TCRdb lists only in-frame clones, some missing. Among 150,000 or so clones listed, about 65% were seen once. Sequenced material: PBMCs. The receptors shown here come from a middle-aged man in good health and CMV-seropositive.

V usage is TRBV21-1 and J usage is TRBJ2-3; the table's D call TRBD2 went unverified against the DNA. TRBV21-1 is a known pseudogene. The length of the CDR3 is 15 residues. The CDR3 DNA follows: TGTGCCAGCAGCGGCGGGACTAGAGATACTGATACGCAGTATTTT. Translation gives CASSGGTRDTDTQYF.

This chain uses TRBV4-3 with TRBJ2-7; D is uncertain. The CDR3 is 15 residues long. CDR1 LGHNA and CDR2 YSLEER come from the germline V gene. The V gene lost 0 bases and the J gene lost 2 bases, with 11 bases spanning the gap. The CDR3 is CASSQEYTGPYEQYF. CDR3 DNA sequence: TGCGCCAGCAGCCAAGAGTATACGGGTCCCTACGAGCAGTACTTC.

The CDR3 sequence is CASSSPTSGGPGELFF. The DNA for the CDR3 is TGTGCCAGTAGTAGCCCGACTAGCGGGGGGCCCGGGGAGCTGTTTTTT. The rearrangement joins TRBV19 to TRBJ2-2, with TRBD2 identical over 13 bases. The CDR3 sequence is 16 residues long. The J segment lost 6 bases and the V segment lost 4 bases, leaving 5 bases of the junction unmatched. Germline loops: CDR1 LNHDA, CDR2 SQIVND (reference sequence).

The chain couples TRBV19 to TRBJ1-1; maybe TRBD1 (5 bases). The length of the CDR3 is 14 residues. Between the trimmed V and J ends, which lost 3 bases and 4 bases, there was a span of 12 bases. Germline CDR1 and CDR2: LNHDA and SQIVND (reference sequence). The CDR3 DNA reads as TGTGCCAGTAGTATCTCGGGGGGGAGCACTGAAGCTTTCTTT. It encodes CASSISGGSTEAFF.

Comments on this clone: The sample contains more than one DNA sequence encoding this CDR3. This chain links TRBV4-3 with TRBJ1-1; D uncertain. Between the trimmed V and J ends, which lost 3 bases and 5 bases, there was a span of 10 bases. The CDR3 has 13 amino acids. Germline V gene lookup returns CDR1 LGHNA and CDR2 YSLEER. The CDR3 protein is CASSQGSWTEAFF. The CDR3 DNA reads as TGCGCCAGCAGCCAGGGCTCATGGACTGAAGCTTTCTTT.

V gene TRBV6-5 combines with J gene TRBJ1-5; D is perhaps TRBD1 (6 bases). Judging by the DNA end, TRBJ2-3 fits better; the J call may be wrong. From germline, CDR1 is MNHEY and CDR2 SVGAGI. The CDR3 totals 13 residues. CDR3 protein: CASNSTGPQPQYF. CDR3 nucleotide sequence: TGTGCCAGCAACTCGACAGGTCCTCAGCCCCAGTATTTT.

This clone was seen a single time. The chain links TRBV5-1 to TRBJ1-4, with D maybe TRBD1 (5 bases). The CDR3 is 13 residues long. The V gene lost 4 bases and the J gene lost 8 bases, with 12 bases spanning the gap. Germline V gene lookup returns CDR1 SGHRS and CDR2 YFSETQ. CDR3 sequence (DNA): TGCGCCAGCAGCGAAGAACAGGAAGAAAAACTGTTTTTT. Its protein is CASSEEQEEKLFF. Drawing the rest from reference TRBV5-1 and TRBJ1-4, the complete variable domain is KAGVTQTPRYLIKTRGQQVTLSCSPISGHRSVSWYQQTPGQGLQFLFEYFSETQRNKGNFPGRFSGRQFSNSRSEMNVSTLELGDSALYLCASSEEQEEKLFFGSGTQLSVL.

This chain uses TRBV7-9 with TRBJ2-7; the match to TRBD2 covers 12 bases. The CDR3 is made up of 16 amino acids. Trimming at V came to 3 bases and at J to 2 bases, leaving 5 bases not matched to a gene. Germline CDR1 reads SEHNR; CDR2 reads FQNEAQ (reference sequence). The CDR3 nucleotides are TGTGCCAGCAGCTTGGGAGCTAGCGGGGGGGCCTACGAGCAGTACTTC. It yields the protein CASSLGASGGAYEQYF.

The chain combines TRBV14 with TRBJ2-5; 8 nucleotides align to TRBD2. Trimming at V came to 4 bases and at J to 1 base, leaving 5 bases not matched to a gene. From germline, CDR1 is SGHDN and CDR2 FVKESK. CDR3 length equals 15 residues. The DNA for the CDR3 is TGTGCCAGCAGCCGCGGGGGGACTGTCCAAGAGACCCAGTACTTC. Its translation: CASSRGGTVQETQYF.

This chain connects TRBV18 to TRBJ2-7; 10 nucleotides line up with TRBD2. In germline, CDR1 is KGHSH, CDR2 LQKENI. The CDR3 extends over 14 amino acids. V was clipped by 6 bases and J by 3 bases; unmatched bases: 5. CDR3 nucleotide sequence: TGTGCCAGCTCTCAGCGGGGGGGTATCTACGAGCAGTACTTC. It codes for CASSQRGGIYEQYF.

Remarks on this clone: Other DNA sequences in this sample translate to the same CDR3. V is TRBV5-4 and J is TRBJ2-5; the match to TRBD2 covers 9 bases. The V gene's germline CDR1 is SGHNT and CDR2 YYREEE (reference sequence). V lost 0 bases, J lost 2 bases, and 5 bases stayed unmatched. The length of the CDR3 is 16 residues. For the CDR3, the DNA is TGTGCCAGCAGCTTGGCAGGGCTAGCGGGGCAAGAGACCCAGTACTTC. Protein product: CASSLAGLAGQETQYF.

The genes are TRBV19 and TRBJ2-7, with TRBD1 matching 9 bases. Germline CDR1 is LNHDA and CDR2 is SQIVND (reference sequence). V gave up 9 bases and J gave up 2 bases; unmatched junction bases: 8. CDR3 length: 14 amino acids. CDR3 sequence (DNA): TGTGCCAGCGCAGGGGGACAGGGAGCCTACGAGCAGTACTTC. It translates to CASAGGQGAYEQYF.

The genes are TRBV6-1 and TRBJ1-2; tentative D call: TRBD1 (5 bases). The CDR3 is 12 residues long. V lost 3 bases and J lost 4, with 6 bases in between. Germline loops: CDR1 MNHNS, CDR2 SASEGT. The DNA for the CDR3 is TGTGCCAGCAGTGACCAGGGCTATGGCTACACCTTC. It codes for CASSDQGYGYTF.

This clone was counted only a few times. This sequence joins TRBV7-9 and TRBJ2-3; D not certain. The CDR3 has 16 residues. V was shortened by 2 bases and J by 2 bases, with 14 bases between the two germline ends. The germline V gene encodes CDR1 SEHNR and CDR2 FQNEAQ (reference sequence). The CDR3 nucleotides are TGTGCCAGCAGCTTATTTACACGTCTTAACACAGATACGCAGTATTTT. Protein sequence: CASSLFTRLNTDTQYF.

The chain has TRBV19 and TRBJ2-7; weak D call: TRBD1 (6 bases). V gave up 3 bases and J gave up 5 bases, with 14 bases separating them. This CDR3 region has 14 residues. The germline CDR1 and CDR2 sequences are LNHDA and SQIVND (reference sequence). Written as DNA, the CDR3 is TGTGCCAGTAGTATTGGCAGGGGCGGCGACGAGCAGTACTTC. Encoded protein: CASSIGRGGDEQYF.

The J gene is TRBJ2-2, the V gene TRBV7-2; 10 bases line up with TRBD2. V was clipped by 1 base and J by 4 bases; unmatched bases: 6. The germline CDR1 and CDR2 sequences are SGHTA and FQGNSA. The CDR3 runs 17 residues. DNA of the CDR3: TGTGCCAGCAGCTTAGGAACTAGCGGGGCACTCACCGGGGAGCTGTTTTTT. This translates into CASSLGTSGALTGELFF.

This chain connects TRBV7-9 to TRBJ2-4; D might be TRBD2 (5 bases). Per germline, CDR1 SEHNR and CDR2 FQNEAQ (reference sequence). Trimming took off 4 bases at V and 3 bases at J, with 10 bases between the two ends. The CDR3 runs 14 residues. The CDR3 is CASSWTGDKNIQYF. The CDR3 DNA is TGTGCCAGCAGCTGGACTGGGGACAAAAACATTCAGTACTTC.

J is TRBJ1-2 and V is TRBV6-5, with D unresolved. Trimming left V 5 bases short and J 7 bases short, with 14 bases between. CDR3 size: 13 residues. Per the germline V gene, CDR1 is MNHEY and CDR2 is SVGAGI. CDR3 DNA sequence: TGTGCCAGCAGTCCGCCCGGGAGTTCTGGCTACACCTTC. Amino acid sequence: CASSPPGSSGYTF.

As DNA, the CDR3 is TGTGCCAGCACTTCGGGGACACCGTTCAATGAGCAGTTCTTC. Residues: CASTSGTPFNEQFF. This sequence joins TRBV27 and TRBJ2-1, with D possibly TRBD1 on 6 matching bases. V dropped 7 bases and J dropped 6 bases, with 16 bases sitting between them. This CDR3 has 14 amino acids. Germline CDR1 is MNHEY and CDR2 is SMNVEV (reference sequence).

Notes on this clone: The germline gene is not matched at one end of the junction; a read error may be the cause. The rearrangement joins TRBV6-1 to TRBJ1-2; D call uncertain. There are 15 residues in the CDR3. Looked up from germline, CDR1 is MNHNS and CDR2 is SASEGT. CDR3 coding DNA: TGTGCCAGCAGTGAAGTGATAGGAACTAACTATGGCTACGCCTTC. Its translation: CASSEVIGTNYGYAF.

The rearrangement links TRBV7-2 to TRBJ2-5; no firm D call. The V end lost 2 bases, the J end lost 5 bases, and 9 bases lay between the germline ends. Germline CDR1 reads SGHTA; CDR2 reads FQGNSA. CDR3 length: 13 residues. The CDR3 nucleotides are TGTGCCAGCAGCTTATCGCGGCAGGAGACCCAGTACTTC. Translating it yields CASSLSRQETQYF.

The gene calls are TRBV9 and TRBJ1-1, with no clear D. The germline V and J ends were trimmed by 4 bases and 4 bases, with 17 bases remaining between them. Germline CDR1 SGDLS, CDR2 YYNGEE. The CDR3 is 15 amino acids. This CDR3 is CASSQATGPGTEAFF. The CDR3 DNA sequence: TGTGCCAGCAGCCAAGCGACGGGTCCGGGCACTGAAGCTTTCTTT.

This chain joins TRBV10-3 and TRBJ2-1; 9 nucleotides line up with TRBD1. Unmatched junction bases numbered 10, after V lost 4 bases and J lost 15 bases. CDR3 size: 13 residues. The germline CDR1 and CDR2 sequences are ENHRY and SYGVKD. The CDR3: CAISAIGQGRSFF. The CDR3 nucleotides are TGTGCCATCAGTGCCATCGGACAGGGGAGGTCGTTCTTC.

This clone showed up just a few times. V and J are TRBV19 and TRBJ2-1; weak D call: TRBD2 (7 bases). Trimming removed 7 bases from V and 8 bases from J, with 21 bases in between. CDR1 and CDR2 from the germline V gene are LNHDA and SQIVND (reference sequence). CDR3 length equals 15 residues. The CDR3 coding sequence is TGTGCCAGTAAGGAGGGGGGGCTTAAGATTGATGAGCAGTTCTTC. Translated, it gives CASKEGGLKIDEQFF.

This chain joins TRBV10-3 and TRBJ2-5; 8 positions agree with TRBD2. Trimming at V came to 4 bases and at J to 4 bases, leaving 14 bases not matched to a gene. Looked up from germline, CDR1 is ENHRY and CDR2 is SYGVKD. The CDR3 covers 17 residues. The CDR3 region is CAISGVAGGEDRETQYF. DNA of the CDR3: TGTGCCATCAGTGGGGTTGCGGGGGGAGAGGACCGAGAGACCCAGTACTTC.

The chain recombines TRBV7-9 with TRBJ1-6; 7 positions agree with TRBD1. CDR1 is SEHNR, CDR2 FQNEAQ, per germline (reference sequence). V shed 6 bases, J shed 4 bases, and the junction held 9 bases outside the gene matches. This CDR3 contains 16 residues. The CDR3 reads CASSPQGTAYNSPLHF. The DNA for the CDR3 is TGTGCCAGCAGTCCTCAAGGGACAGCTTATAATTCACCCCTCCACTTT.